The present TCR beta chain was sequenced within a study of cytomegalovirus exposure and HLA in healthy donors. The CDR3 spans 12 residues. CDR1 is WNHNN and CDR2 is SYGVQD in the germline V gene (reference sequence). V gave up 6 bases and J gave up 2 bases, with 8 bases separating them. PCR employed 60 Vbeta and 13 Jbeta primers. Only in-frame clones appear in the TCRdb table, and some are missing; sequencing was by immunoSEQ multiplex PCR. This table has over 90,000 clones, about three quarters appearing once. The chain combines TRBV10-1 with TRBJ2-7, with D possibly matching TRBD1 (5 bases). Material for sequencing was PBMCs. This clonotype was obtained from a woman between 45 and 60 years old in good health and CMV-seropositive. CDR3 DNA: TGCGCCAGCAGCGAGACAGCCTACGAGCAGTACTTC. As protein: CASSETAYEQYF.